The entry below describes one TCR beta chain. The PCR employed 60 Vbeta primers together with 13 Jbeta primers. Sequencing used immunoSEQ multiplex PCR; TCRdb keeps in-frame clones, though not all of them. The table has about 100,000 clones, more than 70% seen once. This entry comes from a study of cytomegalovirus exposure and HLA in healthy donors. Study in general: The study placed around 80% of its 398 genotyped donors in the Caucasian-associated ancestry cluster.

J lost 2 bases, V lost 6 bases, and 11 bases had no gene match. CDR1 LNHDA and CDR2 SQIVND come from the germline V gene (reference sequence). This CDR3 has 17 amino acids. This sequence joins TRBV19 and TRBJ1-5; 9 bases fit TRBD1. The sequenced sample was PBMCs. The clonotype originates from a woman aged 60 to 75 in good health and CMV-seropositive. The CDR3 spells CASRFRTGELGNQPQHF. The CDR3 coding sequence is TGTGCCAGTAGATTTAGGACAGGGGAGCTCGGCAATCAGCCCCAGCATTTT.